These 9 T cell receptor beta chains share one sample of origin, sequenced in a study of cytomegalovirus exposure and HLA in healthy donors. 60 Vbeta and 13 Jbeta primers were used in PCR. Using immunoSEQ multiplex PCR, the repertoire was profiled, and TCRdb retains in-frame clones only, with some absent. The sample contains about 110,000 clones, about 80% of which appear only once. Input material: PBMCs. The receptor source for this set is a woman aged 18-29 years in good health and CMV-seropositive.

This clone was recorded only once. V and J are TRBV28 and TRBJ2-7; TRBD2 might be the D (6 bases). The germline V and J ends were trimmed by 7 bases and 3 bases, with 13 bases remaining between them. There are 13 residues in the CDR3. Germline V gives CDR1 MDHEN, CDR2 SYDVKM. CDR3 amino acids: CASTRPGLYEQYF. CDR3 coding DNA: TGTGCCAGCACTCGACCGGGACTCTACGAGCAGTACTTC.

The chain has TRBV5-1 and TRBJ2-2; a weak D match, TRBD2 (5 bases). This CDR3 is built from 14 residues. The V gene's germline CDR1 is SGHRS and CDR2 YFSETQ. V lost 6 bases and J 0 bases, leaving 9 bases between the germline ends. CDR3 protein: CASTRESNTGELFF. The CDR3 region has the DNA TGCGCCAGCACACGGGAATCGAACACCGGGGAGCTGTTTTTT.

The chain has TRBV7-9 and TRBJ2-2, with 7 bases fitting TRBD2. The trim removed 4 bases at V and 4 bases at J, leaving 9 bases unmatched. Germline CDR1 SEHNR, CDR2 FQNEAQ (reference sequence). The CDR3 is 16 amino acids. CDR3 nucleotides: TGTGCCAGCAGCTCCACAAGCGGGGCCGGCACCGGGGAGCTGTTTTTT. Translated, it gives CASSSTSGAGTGELFF.

The J gene is TRBJ1-1, the V gene TRBV19; no firm D call. The CDR3 covers 17 residues. With 4 bases removed from V and 3 bases from J, the gap between germline ends came to 21 bases. Germline assignment: CDR1 LNHDA and CDR2 SQIVND (reference sequence). The CDR3 here is CASSKLMGPSEDTEAFF. CDR3 nucleotides: TGTGCCAGTAGTAAATTAATGGGTCCGAGTGAGGACACTGAAGCTTTCTTT. Looking up the rest from reference TRBV19 and TRBJ1-1 gives the full variable domain: DGGITQSPKYLFRKEGQNVTLSCEQNLNHDAMYWYRQDPGQGLRLIYYSQIVNDFQKGDIAEGYSVSREKKESFPLTVTSAQKNPTAFYLCASSKLMGPSEDTEAFFGQGTRLTVV.

The rearrangement uses TRBV6-5 and TRBJ1-5; D uncertain. V was trimmed by 0 bases and J by 0 bases, leaving 6 bases between them. This CDR3 spans 15 amino acids. Germline lookup yields CDR1 MNHEY and CDR2 SVGAGI. The CDR3 region is CASSYSSLSNQPQHF. CDR3 nucleotides: TGTGCCAGCAGTTACTCGAGCCTTAGCAATCAGCCCCAGCATTTT.

The V and J genes are TRBV19 and TRBJ2-1; D remains unclear. Trimming stripped 7 bases from V and 7 bases from J, with 8 bases between. Germline CDR1 is LNHDA and CDR2 is SQIVND (reference sequence). This CDR3 region has 11 residues. In nucleotides, the CDR3 is TGTGCCAGTACGGTGGAGAATGAGCAGTTCTTC. Amino acid sequence: CASTVENEQFF.

This clone was detected once. The genes are TRBV5-6 and TRBJ1-2, with 10 nucleotides matching TRBD1. CDR3 length equals 14 residues. With 4 bases clipped from V and 8 bases from J, the junction kept 8 bases outside the gene matches. Germline CDR1 SGHDT, CDR2 YYEEEE. CDR3 protein: CASSPGTGANGYTF. CDR3 DNA: TGTGCCAGCAGCCCCGGGACAGGGGCCAACGGCTACACCTTC.

This clone was observed once. The V call is TRBV15, the J call TRBJ2-7, with TRBD2 as a possible D gene (6 bases). The CDR3 runs 15 residues. Per the germline V gene, CDR1 is LNHNV and CDR2 is YYDKDF (reference sequence). The V end lost 3 bases, the J end lost 0 bases, and 12 bases lay between the germline ends. CDR3 bases: TGTGCCACCAGCAGCCCGGGACTGGCCTCCTACGAGCAGTACTTC. This sequence encodes CATSSPGLASYEQYF.

This rearrangement joins TRBV11-1 to TRBJ2-7, with D perhaps TRBD2 (6 bases). The germline CDR1 and CDR2 sequences are SGHAT and FQDESV (reference sequence). V dropped 1 base and J dropped 1 base, with 8 bases sitting between them. The length of the CDR3 is 14 residues. The CDR3 reads CASSLGAGSYEQYF. As DNA, the CDR3 is TGTGCCAGCAGCTTAGGCGCGGGGTCCTACGAGCAGTACTTC.